This T cell receptor beta chain appears in the sequencing data of a study of CD8 T cells in ankylosing spondylitis. General study results and limits: There was a TCR beta motif, made of 7 or 8 highly homologous variants, that appeared characteristic of ankylosing spondylitis blood.

This CDR3 spans 16 amino acids. V shed 4 bases and J 6 bases; nucleotides not matched to a gene: 11. For this clonotype: The target antigen is unknown.

In TCRdb, the 5' RACE reads were re-called with MiXCR into one record per CDR3 protein. The repertoire consists of 390,000 or so distinct CDR3 sequences, with 20% to 25% occurring once and the leading ten covering approximately 15%. This TCR was sampled from a male donor with ankylosing spondylitis. Input material: blood, either unsorted or a sorted T cell fraction (not recorded which). The rearrangement joins TRBV12-3 or TRBV12-4 to TRBJ2-3; 9 positions match TRBD2. As DNA, the CDR3 is TGTGCCAGCAGTTCGGCGGCGGGAGGGGTTCTGGATACGCAGTATTTT. Its translation: CASSSAAGGVLDTQYF.